A few counts support the clone carrying this TCR beta chain. Its antigen remains unidentified. The sample comes from a study of blood T cells in healthy people across ages. Germline assignment: CDR1 DFQATT and CDR2 SNEGSKA (reference sequence). Germline trimming cut 3 bases from V and 0 bases from J; bases unmatched to any gene: 3. This CDR3 is built from 14 residues. General observations from the study: Investigators viewed diversity estimates from one million T cells as underestimates, the study reported. The study found more naive CD4+ cells and higher diversity in long-lived than aged donors. Diversity of TCR beta correlated strongly with naive T cell percentage.

Through a sample-barcoded 5' primer and a J-beta primer mix, a second PCR was run for roughly 6 to 12 cycles. No fewer than 2.5 million CDR3-containing paired-end reads came from each sample. TCRdb reanalysed the 5' RACE reads using MiXCR and keeps one entry per CDR3 protein. The repertoire consists of hundreds of thousands of distinct CDR3 sequences, with less than 35% occurring once and the leading ten covering around 16%. J is TRBJ2-7 and V is TRBV20-1; 9 bases are a match to TRBD2. This clonotype originated in an elderly woman in good health. Sample: blood. Here the CDR3 DNA reads TGCAGTGCTAGGGCTAGCGGGATCTCCTACGAGCAGTACTTC. Encoded protein: CSARASGISYEQYF.